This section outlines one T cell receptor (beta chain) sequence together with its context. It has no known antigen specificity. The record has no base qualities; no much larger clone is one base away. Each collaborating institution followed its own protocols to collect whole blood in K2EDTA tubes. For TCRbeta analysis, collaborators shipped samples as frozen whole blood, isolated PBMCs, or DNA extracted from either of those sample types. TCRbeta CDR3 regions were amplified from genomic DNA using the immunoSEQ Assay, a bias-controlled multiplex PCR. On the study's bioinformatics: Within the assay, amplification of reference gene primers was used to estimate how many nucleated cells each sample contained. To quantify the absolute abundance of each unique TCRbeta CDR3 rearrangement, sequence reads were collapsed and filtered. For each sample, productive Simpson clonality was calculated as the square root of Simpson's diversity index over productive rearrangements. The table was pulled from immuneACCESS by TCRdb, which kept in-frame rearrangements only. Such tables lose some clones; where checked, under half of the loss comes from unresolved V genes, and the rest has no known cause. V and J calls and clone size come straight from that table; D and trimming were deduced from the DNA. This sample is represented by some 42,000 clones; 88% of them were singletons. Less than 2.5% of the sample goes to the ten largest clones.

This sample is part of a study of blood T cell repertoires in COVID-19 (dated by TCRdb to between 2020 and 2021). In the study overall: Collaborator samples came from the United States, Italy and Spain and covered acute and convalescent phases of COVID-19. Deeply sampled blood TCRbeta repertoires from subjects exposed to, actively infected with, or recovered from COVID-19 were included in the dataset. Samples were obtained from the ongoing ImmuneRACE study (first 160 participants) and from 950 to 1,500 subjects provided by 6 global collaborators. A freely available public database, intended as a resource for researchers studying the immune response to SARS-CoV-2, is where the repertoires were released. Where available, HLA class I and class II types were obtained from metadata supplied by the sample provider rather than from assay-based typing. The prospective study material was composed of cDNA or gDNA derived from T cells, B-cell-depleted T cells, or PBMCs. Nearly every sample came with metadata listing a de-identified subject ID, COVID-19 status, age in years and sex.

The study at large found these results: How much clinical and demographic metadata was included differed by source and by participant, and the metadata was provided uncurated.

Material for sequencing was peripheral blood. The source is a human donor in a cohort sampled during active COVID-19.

CDR3 region: CATSREGGSGGLPDTQYF. The sequence in DNA is TGTGCCACCAGCAGGGAGGGGGGTAGCGGGGGCCTCCCAGATACGCAGTATTTT. The receptor chain draws on TRBV15 and TRBJ2-3, and TRBD2 aligns with 9 junction nucleotides. The CDR3, cysteine through phenylalanine, is 18 amino acids long. The retained sequence is limited to the CDR3, 54 bases, with the frame set at the first base. CDR1 LNHNV and CDR2 YYDKDF were looked up in the germline V gene (reference sequence). Clipping removes 3 bases from V and 4 bases from J, with 14 as the unmatched junction base count. The CDR3 plus the reference TRBV15 and TRBJ2-3 genes for the other parts give the full variable domain: DAMVIQNPRYQVTQFGKPVTLSCSQTLNHNVMYWYQQKSSQAPKLLFHYYDKDFNNEADTPDNFQSRRPNTSFCFLDIRSPGLGDTAMYLCATSREGGSGGLPDTQYFGPGTRLTVL.